A single TCR beta chain is shown here with its context. A much larger clonotype is one base distant, so this may be a read error. The V end lost 4 bases, the J end lost 2 bases, and 8 bases lay between the germline ends. From germline, CDR1 is SEHNR and CDR2 FQNEAQ (reference sequence). This CDR3 is built from 13 residues. Sequencing used immunoSEQ multiplex PCR; TCRdb keeps in-frame clones, though not all of them. The sample has 470,000 or so clones; more than 85% are singletons. The record originates from a study of blood T cell repertoires in COVID-19. Study-wide context: PBMCs, B-cell-depleted T cells, or T cells were the source of the cDNA or gDNA that made up the material.

J is TRBJ1-1 and V is TRBV7-9, with a possible D match to TRBD1 (6 bases). Sequencing was done on a sample of peripheral blood. The TCR was taken from a woman younger than 45 with acute or convalescent COVID-19. The CDR3 here is CASSWDTNTEAFF. CDR3 sequence (DNA): TGTGCCAGCAGCTGGGACACCAACACTGAAGCTTTCTTT. Based on the CDR3 plus reference TRBV7-9 and TRBJ1-1, the full variable domain is DTGVSQNPRHKITKRGQNVTFRCDPISEHNRLYWYRQTLGQGPEFLTYFQNEAQLEKSRLLSDRFSAERPKGSFSTLEIQRTEQGDSAMYLCASSWDTNTEAFFGQGTRLTVV.